These 32 T cell receptor beta chains came from one sample sequenced in a study of blood T cell repertoires in COVID-19. Using immunoSEQ multiplex PCR, the repertoire was profiled, and TCRdb retains in-frame clones only, with some absent. The sample has roughly 150,000 clones, approximately 91% seen once. Material: peripheral blood. The receptors were sampled from a man aged 18 to 29 with acute or convalescent COVID-19.

This rearrangement joins TRBV6-5 to TRBJ1-2; 11 bases are shared with TRBD1. The CDR3 has 15 residues. The V segment lost 0 bases and the J segment 4 bases; nucleotides outside the gene matches: 1. Germline CDR1 MNHEY, CDR2 SVGAGI. The CDR3 region is CASSYSGTGGYGYTF. Written as DNA, the CDR3 is TGTGCCAGCAGTTACTCCGGGACAGGGGGCTATGGCTACACCTTC.

The CDR3 loop reads CASSSPGGEQYF. The CDR3 DNA follows: TGTGCCAGCAGCTCGCCCGGGGGCGAGCAGTACTTC. The chain has TRBV7-9 and TRBJ2-7; TRBD2 is a possible D gene (6 bases). There are 12 residues in the CDR3. Trimming shortened V by 4 bases and J by 6 bases, and 10 bases separated the two germline ends. Germline V gene lookup returns CDR1 SEHNR and CDR2 FQNEAQ (reference sequence).

The sample holds one count of this clone. The rearrangement joins TRBV25-1 to TRBJ1-3; D may be TRBD1 (6 bases). Trimming cost V 8 bases and J 2 bases, with 10 bases left between them. The germline gives CDR1 MGHDK, CDR2 SYGVNS. The CDR3 spans 13 residues. For the CDR3, the DNA is TGTGCCAGCCGGACAGCCACTGGAAACACCATATATTTT. This gives the protein CASRTATGNTIYF.

The chain links TRBV2 to TRBJ1-5, with D possibly matching TRBD1 (6 bases). Germline V CDR1 and CDR2: SNHLY, FYNNEI. This CDR3 contains 15 residues. Deletions cut 10 bases from V and 6 bases from J, with 22 bases between. CDR3 sequence reads: CATTQGIEGSQPQHF. The CDR3 bases are TGTGCCACCACGCAGGGGATCGAGGGGTCTCAGCCCCAGCATTTT. Full variable domain (rest looked up from reference TRBV2 and TRBJ1-5): EPEVTQTPSHQVTQMGQEVILRCVPISNHLYFYWYRQILGQKVEFLVSFYNNEISEKSEIFDDQFSVERPDGSNFTLKIRSTKLEDSAMYFCATTQGIEGSQPQHFGDGTRLSIL.

This sequence joins TRBV5-4 and TRBJ2-5; 9 bases align to TRBD1. Unmatched junction bases numbered 6, after V lost 5 bases and J lost 4 bases. The CDR3 is made up of 14 amino acids. Per the germline V gene, CDR1 is SGHNT and CDR2 is YYREEE (reference sequence). CDR3: CASRVTGGIETQYF. The CDR3 DNA reads as TGTGCCAGCAGGGTAACAGGGGGCATAGAGACCCAGTACTTC.

The V call is TRBV5-1, the J call TRBJ2-5, with 7 bases lining up with TRBD2. Losses at the gene ends were 1 base for V and 4 bases for J; bases not matched to a gene: 7. The CDR3 length is 15 residues. CDR1 and CDR2 from the germline V gene are SGHRS and YFSETQ. The chain's CDR3 is CASSLSAGVLETQYF. Written as DNA, the CDR3 is TGCGCCAGCAGCTTGTCGGCGGGAGTTCTAGAGACCCAGTACTTC.

This clone occurred a few times. The V and J genes are TRBV25-1 and TRBJ2-2; unclear D gene. Deletions cut 2 bases from V and 0 bases from J, with 7 bases between. Germline V gene lookup returns CDR1 MGHDK and CDR2 SYGVNS. The CDR3 extends over 15 amino acids. The CDR3 region is CASSEAVANTGELFF. CDR3 nucleotides: TGTGCCAGCAGTGAAGCCGTAGCGAACACCGGGGAGCTGTTTTTT.

This sequence joins TRBV5-6 and TRBJ1-2, with a tentative D call TRBD1 (5 bases). Deletions cut 1 base from V and 8 bases from J, with 9 bases between. Germline V gene lookup returns CDR1 SGHDT and CDR2 YYEEEE. This CDR3 has 12 amino acids. The CDR3 spells CASSLFGAGYTF. Written as DNA, the CDR3 is TGTGCCAGCAGCTTGTTTGGGGCGGGCTACACCTTC. Full variable domain (outside the CDR3, taken from reference TRBV5-6 and TRBJ1-2): DAGVTQSPTHLIKTRGQQVTLRCSPKSGHDTVSWYQQALGQGPQFIFQYYEEEERQRGNFPDRFSGHQFPNYSSELNVNALLLGDSALYLCASSLFGAGYTFGSGTRLTVV.

The chain has TRBV7-9 and TRBJ2-5; no clear D gene. Trimming took 2 bases from V and 5 from J, leaving 21 bases between them. Germline V gives CDR1 SEHNR, CDR2 FQNEAQ (reference sequence). There are 17 residues in the CDR3. The CDR3 DNA reads TGTGCCAGCAGCTTATCTGAACTCGCTTTCCCACGGGAGACCCAGTACTTC. Translating it yields CASSLSELAFPRETQYF.

Here the CDR3 reads CATSSRLDSNYGYTF. CDR3 nucleotide sequence: TGTGCCACCAGCAGCCGCCTGGACAGTAACTATGGCTACACCTTC. The chain combines TRBV15 with TRBJ1-2; D is possibly TRBD1 (6 bases). The length of the CDR3 is 15 residues. CDR1 is LNHNV, CDR2 YYDKDF, per germline (reference sequence). V was cut by 3 bases and J by 1 base, with 12 bases left in between.

V usage is TRBV27 and J usage is TRBJ2-1, with D maybe TRBD1 (5 bases). Trimming pared 5 bases from V and 5 bases from J, leaving 19 bases between. There are 16 residues in the CDR3. Germline V gene lookup returns CDR1 MNHEY and CDR2 SMNVEV (reference sequence). CDR3 bases: TGTGCCAGCAGTAAGGACAATCCCAGGACCCACAATGAGCAGTTCTTC. Translation: CASSKDNPRTHNEQFF.

The rearrangement joins TRBV11-2 to TRBJ1-2; possible D gene TRBD1, 5 bases. V lost 4 bases and J lost 4, with 10 bases in between. Germline loops: CDR1 SGHAT, CDR2 FQNNGV. This CDR3 region has 13 residues. CDR3 nucleotides: TGTGCCAGCAGCTGGGGCAAGCCCTATGGCTACACCTTC. This encodes CASSWGKPYGYTF.

The J gene is TRBJ1-1, the V gene TRBV19; 10 bases agree with TRBD1. The CDR3 contains 14 residues. Trimming removed 1 base from V and 4 bases from J; junction bases left unmatched: 0. The germline CDR1 and CDR2 sequences are LNHDA and SQIVND (reference sequence). Here the CDR3 DNA reads TGTGCCAGTAGTATAGGGACAGGGGGCACTGAAGCTTTCTTT. Residues: CASSIGTGGTEAFF.

The chain is built from TRBV11-2 and TRBJ2-1, with D possibly being TRBD2 (6 bases). Germline V gene sequence: CDR1 SGHAT, CDR2 FQNNGV. V was cut by 5 bases and J by 12 bases, with 23 bases left in between. CDR3 length equals 15 residues. The chain's CDR3 is CASSRYSFLGGGQFF. The CDR3 DNA reads as TGTGCCAGCAGCCGGTATTCCTTTTTGGGGGGTGGGCAGTTCTTC.

V gene TRBV20-1 combines with J gene TRBJ2-1, with D possibly TRBD1 on 6 matching bases. The CDR3 runs to 10 residues. V was pared by 3 bases and J by 9 bases, with 6 bases between. Germline-derived CDR1 and CDR2 are DFQATT and SNEGSKA (reference sequence). The CDR3: CSARGAEQFF. Here the CDR3 DNA reads TGCAGTGCTAGGGGGGCTGAGCAGTTCTTC.

The rearrangement links TRBV7-6 to TRBJ2-3; D gene ambiguous. CDR3 length: 17 amino acids. Trimming took off 0 bases at V and 0 bases at J, with 13 bases between the two ends. Looked up from germline, CDR1 is SGHVS and CDR2 is FNYEAQ. CDR3 residues: CASSLAIDTLSTDTQYF. The DNA of the CDR3 is TGTGCCAGCAGCTTAGCGATAGATACCCTTAGCACAGATACGCAGTATTTT.

This clone has only a few counts. The chain is built from TRBV1 and TRBJ2-5; the DNA was not used to check the table's D call, TRBD2. TRBV1 is labeled a pseudogene. This CDR3 is built from 16 residues. CDR3 sequence reads: CTSSQDERGDQETQYF. DNA for the CDR3: TGCACCAGCAGCCAAGACGAGCGGGGGGACCAAGAGACCCAGTACTTC.

This clone appeared once. V and J are TRBV4-2 and TRBJ1-2; D not certain. Trimming cost V 0 bases and J 1 base, with 6 bases left between them. CDR3 length: 14 residues. The germline CDR1 and CDR2 sequences are LGHNA and YNFKEQ. The CDR3 reads CASSQDPSNYGYTF. The CDR3 bases are TGTGCCAGCAGCCAAGATCCGAGTAACTATGGCTACACCTTC.

The chain links TRBV9 to TRBJ1-1; tentative D call: TRBD1 (6 bases). CDR1 is SGDLS, CDR2 YYNGEE, per germline. This CDR3 is 14 amino acids long. V dropped 1 base and J dropped 4 bases, with 11 bases sitting between them. Written as DNA, the CDR3 is TGTGCCAGCAGCGTATTGGGGGCGGGCACTGAAGCTTTCTTT. Its protein is CASSVLGAGTEAFF.

This clone was seen only a few times. V and J are TRBV29-1 and TRBJ2-7; 7 positions match TRBD1. The ends lost 6 bases at V and 7 bases at J; junction bases unmatched: 12. Germline CDR1 reads SQVTM; CDR2 reads ANQGSEA. The CDR3 runs 13 residues. The chain's CDR3 is CSVRAGGSYEQYF. CDR3 nucleotide sequence: TGCAGCGTGAGGGCAGGGGGTTCATATGAGCAGTACTTC.

This rearrangement joins TRBV19 to TRBJ1-6, with a tentative D call TRBD1 (6 bases). Trimming cost V 6 bases and J 9 bases, with 12 bases left between them. Germline V gives CDR1 LNHDA, CDR2 SQIVND (reference sequence). The length of the CDR3 is 13 residues. The CDR3 nucleotides read TGTGCCAGTAGGGGACAATCCCTTTCACCCCTCCACTTT. This translates into CASRGQSLSPLHF.

A few counts support this clone. The CDR3 protein is CAISEVAGPMNTEAFF. The CDR3 nucleotides are TGTGCCATCAGTGAAGTAGCAGGGCCCATGAACACTGAAGCTTTCTTT. The J gene is TRBJ1-1, the V gene TRBV10-3; a weak D match, TRBD1 (5 bases). Trimming left V 3 bases short and J 0 bases short, with 14 bases between. The CDR3 covers 16 residues. Germline V gives CDR1 ENHRY, CDR2 SYGVKD.

This chain joins TRBV24-1 and TRBJ1-2, with TRBD1 as a possible D gene (6 bases). Germline loops: CDR1 KGHDR, CDR2 SFDVKD. This CDR3 region has 13 residues. Between the trimmed V and J ends, which lost 2 bases and 8 bases, there was a span of 11 bases. The chain's CDR3 is CATSDSGAWGYTF. The CDR3 DNA is TGTGCCACCAGTGATTCAGGGGCTTGGGGCTACACCTTC.

The chain uses TRBV4-1 and TRBJ2-7, with 8 bases matching TRBD1. The trim removed 6 bases at V and 5 bases at J, leaving 6 bases unmatched. The CDR3 is 13 residues long. Germline loops: CDR1 MGHRA, CDR2 YSYEKL. The CDR3 DNA reads TGCGCCAGCAGGGGGACAGGAAGGAACGAGCAGTACTTC. It codes for CASRGTGRNEQYF.

This clone occurred a few times. The rearrangement uses TRBV2 and TRBJ1-4, with TRBD1 matching over 11 bases. Germline V lookup: CDR1 SNHLY, CDR2 FYNNEI. With 5 bases clipped from V and 6 bases from J, the junction kept 2 bases outside the gene matches. The CDR3 totals 14 residues. CDR3 loop: CASSRDRGYEKLFF. DNA for the CDR3: TGTGCCAGCAGTAGGGACAGGGGGTATGAAAAACTGTTTTTT.

The J gene is TRBJ1-2, the V gene TRBV5-6, with 7 bases lining up with TRBD1. CDR1 SGHDT and CDR2 YYEEEE come from the germline V gene. The CDR3 extends over 14 amino acids. V gave up 4 bases and J gave up 4 bases; unmatched junction bases: 7. The CDR3 DNA sequence: TGTGCCAGCAGCCTCAGGGGGGCGAGCTATGGCTACACCTTC. Encoded protein: CASSLRGASYGYTF.

V usage is TRBV5-1 and J usage is TRBJ1-2, with a possible D match to TRBD1 (6 bases). The V gene's germline CDR1 is SGHRS and CDR2 YFSETQ. The CDR3 length is 16 residues. The germline V and J ends were trimmed by 0 bases and 0 bases, with 12 bases remaining between them. The CDR3 sequence is CASSLGGTPANYGYTF. CDR3 DNA sequence: TGCGCCAGCAGCTTGGGGGGGACACCTGCTAACTATGGCTACACCTTC.

V usage is TRBV18 and J usage is TRBJ1-1; 10 bases are shared with TRBD1. Trimming at V came to 7 bases and at J to 7 bases, leaving 9 bases not matched to a gene. CDR1 is KGHSH, CDR2 LQKENI, per germline. The CDR3 spans 14 residues. The CDR3 sequence is CASWKGQGPVEAFF. The DNA of the CDR3 is TGTGCCAGCTGGAAGGGACAGGGGCCTGTTGAAGCTTTCTTT.

This clone was seen just once. The chain couples TRBV5-5 to TRBJ2-1, with D tentatively TRBD1 (6 bases). Germline CDR1 is SGHKS and CDR2 is YYEKEE (reference sequence). CDR3 length: 12 residues. Deletions cut 6 bases from V and 6 bases from J, with 10 bases between. DNA of the CDR3: TGTGCCAGCACCCCAGGGGTCAATGAGCAGTTCTTC. Translating it yields CASTPGVNEQFF. Using reference TRBV5-5 and TRBJ2-1 for the parts outside the CDR3, the full variable domain is DAGVTQSPTHLIKTRGQQVTLRCSPISGHKSVSWYQQVLGQGPQFIFQYYEKEERGRGNFPDRFSARQFPNYSSELNVNALLLGDSALYLCASTPGVNEQFFGPGTRLTVL.

The chain has TRBV13 and TRBJ2-7; D uncertain. Trimming pared 5 bases from V and 6 bases from J, leaving 20 bases between. Germline lookup yields CDR1 PRHDT and CDR2 FYEKMQ (reference sequence). This CDR3 has 15 residues. CDR3 nucleotides: TGTGCCAGCAGCCCCTCCGACTTCGCAGACGGCGAGCAGTACTTC. Its protein is CASSPSDFADGEQYF.

This clone has just one count. The chain joins TRBV2 to TRBJ2-2; 7 bases match TRBD2. Germline CDR1 is SNHLY and CDR2 is FYNNEI. V was clipped by 7 bases and J by 6 bases; unmatched bases: 8. The CDR3 totals 14 residues. As DNA, the CDR3 is TGTGCCAGCAACGGACTAGTGAGGTCCGGGGAGCTGTTTTTT. It specifies CASNGLVRSGELFF.

The chain has TRBV24-1 and TRBJ2-1, with a tentative D call TRBD2 (6 bases). The CDR3 runs 16 residues. Trimming cost V 1 base and J 5 bases, with 14 bases left between them. The germline CDR1 and CDR2 sequences are KGHDR and SFDVKD. The DNA for the CDR3 is TGTGCCACCAGTGATTTTCCTAGCGAGGGACACAATGAGCAGTTCTTC. Its translation is CATSDFPSEGHNEQFF.